The present T cell receptor beta chain was sequenced within a study of graft-versus-host responses after intestinal transplantation. Study-wide context: The whole recipient group had anti-thymocyte globulin induction followed by tacrolimus and steroids for two to three years.

Study-wide results and limits: Elevated graft-versus-host to host-versus-graft clonal ratios in allografts were recorded for patients with graft-donor T cell macrochimerism. GvH clones detected in recipient marrow included some appearing first in ileum or blood. Early post-transplant HvG declines were associated with peak circulating GvH clone levels.

A single count supports this clone. The antigen remains unidentified. Repertoires were generated with immunoSEQ multiplex PCR, while TCRdb's copy carries only in-frame clones and drops some. The data hold fewer than 95,000 clones, with about 93% observed a single time. Looked up from germline, CDR1 is MNHEY and CDR2 is SMNVEV (reference sequence). This CDR3 has 14 amino acids. Trimming removed 8 bases from V and 0 bases from J, with 11 bases in between. The sequences come from unstimulated CD8+ T cells sorted from spleen or lymph node cells, collected before intestinal transplant. The sequence derives from a human donor who received an intestinal transplant. This chain joins TRBV27 and TRBJ1-5; D perhaps matches TRBD1 (5 bases). The CDR3, as DNA: TGTGCCAGCGCGCAGGGCTATAGCAATCAGCCCCAGCATTTT. The encoded protein is CASAQGYSNQPQHF.